This is a list of T cell receptor beta chains from one sample in a study of OX40 agonist ivuxolimab in advanced cancers. Sequencing was performed with immunoSEQ multiplex PCR; in TCRdb, only in-frame clones are kept and a portion is missing. The repertoire includes around 38,000 clones, around 84% of them detected once, and more than 10% sits in the top ten. The sample was CD4+ or CD8+ T cells sorted from blood, taken in a trial of the OX40 agonist ivuxolimab. The receptors stem from an adult with an advanced solid tumor such as melanoma, head and neck, liver or kidney cancer. The CDR3 runs from the conserved cysteine through the conserved F or W. A D gene is named only where the DNA matches it firmly. Expanded clones are given a class, and other clones once, few, many or no size at all.

>-|-|TRBV5-1|TRBJ1-1
TGCGCCAGCAGCTTGGGGACAGCAGGTCCGGATGAAGCTTTCTTT
CASSLGTAGPDEAFF
>once|-|TRBV7-2|TRBJ1-1
TGTGCCAGCAGTTTGGTCCAGGGGCGAGCTTTCTTT
CASSLVQGRAFF
>-|-|TRBV7-2|TRBJ2-7
TGTGCCAGCAGCTTAGCGGCCCCCCTCGAGCAGTACTTC
CASSLAAPLEQYF
>-|TRBD1|TRBV13|TRBJ1-1
TGTGCCAGCAGCTCCCGGACAGGGGGAGCTAGTGGAGCTTTCTTT
CASSSRTGGASGAFF
>-|TRBD2|TRBV2|TRBJ2-1
TGTGCCAGCAGGCTATATAGCGGGGCCGAGAATGAGCAGTTCTTC
CASRLYSGAENEQFF
>-|-|TRBV7-9|TRBJ1-5
TGTGCCAGCAGCTTATTCCCCGCCCAGCCCCAGCATTTT
CASSLFPAQPQHF
>-|TRBD1|TRBV30|TRBJ1-5
TGTGCCTGGAGTAAAGGGGGCGGGCGCAATCAGCCCCAGCATTTT
CAWSKGGGRNQPQHF
>-|-|TRBV10-1|TRBJ1-1
TGCGCCAGCAGTGAGTCTAACCGGGACACTGAAGCTTTCTTT
CASSESNRDTEAFF
>-|TRBD1|TRBV19|TRBJ2-5
TGTGCCAGTAGTGACAGGGTGCAAGAGACCCAGTACTTC
CASSDRVQETQYF
>-|TRBD1|TRBV5-1|TRBJ2-1
TGCGCCAGCAGATGGACAGGGGGCAGCTCCTACAATGAGCAGTTCTTC
CASRWTGGSSYNEQFF
>-|-|TRBV7-8|TRBJ2-7
TGTGCCAGCAGCTTACATCAGGGCTACGAGCAGTACTTC
CASSLHQGYEQYF
>-|-|TRBV28|TRBJ1-6
TGTGCCAGCAGTTTAAACAGGGCTAGTAATTCACCCCTCCACTTT
CASSLNRASNSPLHF
>-|TRBD2|TRBV28|TRBJ2-1
TGTGCCAGCAGTTTAGGGGGCTACGGGAGGGGTTCCTACAATGAGCAGTTCTTC
CASSLGGYGRGSYNEQFF
>few|-|TRBV6-1|TRBJ2-1
TGTGCCAGCAGTGAAGGGGGGACACGGCGCGATGAGCAGTTCTTC
CASSEGGTRRDEQFF
>-|-|TRBV2|TRBJ1-6
TGTGCCACCAAAGCCAACAGGAATTCACCCCTCCACTTT
CATKANRNSPLHF